The clone carrying this T cell receptor beta chain was recorded a few times. TCRdb analysed the 5' RACE reads with MiXCR anew, one entry per CDR3 protein. The sample shows about 120,000 distinct CDR3 sequences, 11% of them seen only once. The data are from a study of spatial heterogeneity in lung cancer. Time point reported: blood at routine non-recurrence follow-up after resection. Whole RNA obtained from tumor, nontumor lung or frozen PBMC underwent sequencing without sorting. Material: PBMCs, obtained at follow-up. The sequence was collected from a female donor with early-stage non-small cell lung cancer.

CDR3 in amino acids: CASGLVIGQNTEAFF. Written as DNA, the CDR3 is TGTGCTAGTGGTTTGGTAATAGGACAGAACACTGAAGCTTTCTTT. This chain links TRBV12-5 with TRBJ1-1; tentative D call: TRBD1 (5 bases). The V gene lost 0 bases and the J gene lost 1 base, with 9 bases spanning the gap. The CDR3 is 15 amino acids. Germline values: CDR1 LGHNT, CDR2 FRNRAP.